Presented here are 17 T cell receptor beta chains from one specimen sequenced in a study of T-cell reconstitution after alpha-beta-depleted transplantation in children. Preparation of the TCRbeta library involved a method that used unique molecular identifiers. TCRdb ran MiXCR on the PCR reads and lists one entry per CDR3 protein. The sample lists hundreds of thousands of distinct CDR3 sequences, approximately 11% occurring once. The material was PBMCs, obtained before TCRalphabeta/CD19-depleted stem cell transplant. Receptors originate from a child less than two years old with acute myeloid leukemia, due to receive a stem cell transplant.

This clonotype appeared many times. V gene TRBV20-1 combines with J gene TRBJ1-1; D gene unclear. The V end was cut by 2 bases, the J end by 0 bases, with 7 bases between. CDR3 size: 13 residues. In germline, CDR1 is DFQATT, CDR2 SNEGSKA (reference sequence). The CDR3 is CSARKQVNTEAFF. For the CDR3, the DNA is TGCAGTGCTAGAAAGCAGGTGAACACTGAAGCTTTCTTT.

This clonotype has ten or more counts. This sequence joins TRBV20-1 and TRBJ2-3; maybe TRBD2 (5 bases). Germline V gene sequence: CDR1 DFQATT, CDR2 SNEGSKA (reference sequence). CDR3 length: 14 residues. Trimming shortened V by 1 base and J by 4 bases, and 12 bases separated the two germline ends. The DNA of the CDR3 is TGCAGTGCTAGAGTGGGAGAAGAGGCAGATACGCAGTATTTT. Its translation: CSARVGEEADTQYF.

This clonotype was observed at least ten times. CDR3 amino acids: CAIKRGLAGGIEQFF. Here the CDR3 DNA reads TGTGCCATCAAGAGGGGTCTAGCGGGAGGAATTGAGCAGTTCTTC. This rearrangement joins TRBV10-3 to TRBJ2-1; 11 nucleotides match TRBD2. This CDR3 has 15 residues. From germline, CDR1 is ENHRY and CDR2 SYGVKD. Unmatched junction bases numbered 11, after V lost 7 bases and J lost 9 bases.

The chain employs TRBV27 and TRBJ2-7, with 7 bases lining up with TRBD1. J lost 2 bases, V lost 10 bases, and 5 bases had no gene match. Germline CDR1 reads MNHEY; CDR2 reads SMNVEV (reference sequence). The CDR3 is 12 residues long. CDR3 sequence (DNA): TGTGCCACCTGGGACAGAACCTACGAGCAGTACTTC. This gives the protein CATWDRTYEQYF.

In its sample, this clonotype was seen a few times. CDR3 sequence reads: CASSYSYKNTEAFF. The CDR3 DNA follows: TGTGCCAGCAGTTACTCGTACAAGAACACTGAAGCTTTCTTT. V gene TRBV6-5 combines with J gene TRBJ1-1; D unresolved. CDR1 and CDR2 from the germline V gene are MNHEY and SVGAGI. The CDR3 has 14 amino acids. V dropped 0 bases and J dropped 1 base, with 6 bases sitting between them.

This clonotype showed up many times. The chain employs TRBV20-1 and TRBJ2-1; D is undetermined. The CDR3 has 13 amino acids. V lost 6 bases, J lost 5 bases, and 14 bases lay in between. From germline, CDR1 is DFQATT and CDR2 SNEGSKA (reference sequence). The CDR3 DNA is TGCAGTGCCGCCCGTGGGCTAGACAATGAGCAGTTCTTC. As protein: CSAARGLDNEQFF.

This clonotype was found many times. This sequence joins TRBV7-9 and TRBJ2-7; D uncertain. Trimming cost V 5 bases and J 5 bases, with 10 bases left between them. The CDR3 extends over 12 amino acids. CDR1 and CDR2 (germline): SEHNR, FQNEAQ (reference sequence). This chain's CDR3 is CASSLPWDEQYF. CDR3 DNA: TGTGCCAGCAGCCTGCCCTGGGACGAGCAGTACTTC.

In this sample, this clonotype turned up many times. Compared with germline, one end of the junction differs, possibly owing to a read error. The CDR3 sequence: CASSLVLAAYNEQFF. In nucleotides, the CDR3 is TGTGCTAGCAGCTTGGTTCTAGCGGCTTACAATGAGCAGTTCTTC. The rearrangement joins TRBV7-7 to TRBJ2-1; 7 bases map to TRBD2. The CDR3 spans 15 residues. Germline loops: CDR1 SSHAT, CDR2 FNYEAQ (reference sequence).

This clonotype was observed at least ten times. CDR3 bases: TGTGCCAGCAGTTTTTCAGTCAAGGGCGAAAAACTGTTTTTT. This gives the protein CASSFSVKGEKLFF. This chain joins TRBV12-3 or TRBV12-4 and TRBJ1-4; D is unresolved. The CDR3 loop spans 14 amino acids. V gave up 3 bases and J gave up 8 bases, with 13 bases separating them.

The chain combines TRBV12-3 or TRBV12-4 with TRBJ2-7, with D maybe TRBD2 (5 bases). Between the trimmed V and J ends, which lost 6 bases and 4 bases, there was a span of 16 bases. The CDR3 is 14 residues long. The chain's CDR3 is CASSGEWESYEQYF. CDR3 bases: TGTGCCAGCAGCGGTGAGTGGGAGTCTTACGAGCAGTACTTC.

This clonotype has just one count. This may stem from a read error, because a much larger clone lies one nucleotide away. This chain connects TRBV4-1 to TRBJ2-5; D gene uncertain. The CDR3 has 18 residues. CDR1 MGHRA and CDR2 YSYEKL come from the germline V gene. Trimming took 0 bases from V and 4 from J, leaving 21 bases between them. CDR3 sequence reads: CASSQEGLGSMDLETQYF. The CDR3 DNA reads TGCGCCAGCAGCCAAGAAGGCTTGGGTAGCATGGATCTAGAGACCCAGTACTTC.

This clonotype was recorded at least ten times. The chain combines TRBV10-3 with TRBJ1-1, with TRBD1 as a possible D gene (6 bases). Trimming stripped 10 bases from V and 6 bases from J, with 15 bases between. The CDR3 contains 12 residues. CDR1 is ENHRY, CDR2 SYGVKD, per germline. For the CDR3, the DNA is TGTGCCACGAGAAGGGGGGCATCTGAAGCTTTCTTT. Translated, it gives CATRRGASEAFF.

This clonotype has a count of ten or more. CDR3 region: CSAPSVELSTEAFF. As DNA, the CDR3 is TGCAGTGCTCCTTCCGTGGAGTTGAGCACTGAAGCTTTCTTT. This chain links TRBV20-1 with TRBJ1-1; D remains ambiguous. Per the germline V gene, CDR1 is DFQATT and CDR2 is SNEGSKA (reference sequence). Deletions cut 5 bases from V and 4 bases from J, with 17 bases between. This CDR3 has 14 residues.

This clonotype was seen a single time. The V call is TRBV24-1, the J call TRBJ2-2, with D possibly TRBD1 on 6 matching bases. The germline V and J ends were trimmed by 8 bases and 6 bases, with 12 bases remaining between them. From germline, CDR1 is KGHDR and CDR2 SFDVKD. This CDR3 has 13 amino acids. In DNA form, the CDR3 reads TGTGCCACCACTGACTACAGGGCCGGGGAGCTGTTTTTT. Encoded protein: CATTDYRAGELFF.

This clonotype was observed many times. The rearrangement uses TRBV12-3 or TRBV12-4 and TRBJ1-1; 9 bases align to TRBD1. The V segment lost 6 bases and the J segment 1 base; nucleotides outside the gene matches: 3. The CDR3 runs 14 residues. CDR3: CASSVQGANTEAFF. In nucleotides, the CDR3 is TGTGCCAGCAGCGTACAGGGGGCGAACACTGAAGCTTTCTTT.

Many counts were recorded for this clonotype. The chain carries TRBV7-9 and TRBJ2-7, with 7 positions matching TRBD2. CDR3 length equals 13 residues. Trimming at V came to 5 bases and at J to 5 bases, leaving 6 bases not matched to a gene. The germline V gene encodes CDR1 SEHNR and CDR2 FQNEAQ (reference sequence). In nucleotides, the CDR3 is TGTGCCAGCAGCCCCGGACTAGTGAACGAGCAGTACTTC. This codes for CASSPGLVNEQYF.

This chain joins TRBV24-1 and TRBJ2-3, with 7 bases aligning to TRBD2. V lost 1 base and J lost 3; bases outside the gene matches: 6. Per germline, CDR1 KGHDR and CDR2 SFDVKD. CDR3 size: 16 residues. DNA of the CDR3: TGTGCCACCAGTGATTTTACGGGAGGTGGAACAGATACGCAGTATTTT. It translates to CATSDFTGGGTDTQYF.